This T cell receptor beta chain came from a study of cytomegalovirus exposure and HLA in healthy donors. Study results and caveats: An analysis was carried out at a later point. It showed that HLA-associated TCR beta chains were more clonally expanded than equally common non-associated chains. Reports showed the classifier diagnosing cytomegalovirus status with high specificity and sensitivity. V segments that were indistinguishable, TRBV6-2 and TRBV6-3 among them, were omitted from analysis. Cytomegalovirus association was assigned to 170 or so TCR beta chains.

As regards this clone: The antigen remains undetermined.

The CDR3 runs 13 residues. V was cut by 3 bases and J by 3 bases, with 9 bases left in between. The V gene's germline CDR1 is SEHNR and CDR2 FQNEAQ (reference sequence). This PCR relied on a set of 60 Vbeta primers and 13 Jbeta primers. Some clones are missing from TCRdb's copy, which holds only in-frame ones; the method was immunoSEQ multiplex PCR. Of about 130,000 clones detected, roughly three quarters appear once; the ten largest clones hold approximately 0.86%. The chain employs TRBV7-9 and TRBJ2-7, with D unclear. Sequencing was done on a sample of PBMCs. The receptor's source is a woman aged 55-75 years in good health and CMV-seronegative. The CDR3 loop is CASSFAGNYEQYF. The CDR3 DNA reads as TGTGCCAGCAGCTTTGCAGGAAACTACGAGCAGTACTTC.